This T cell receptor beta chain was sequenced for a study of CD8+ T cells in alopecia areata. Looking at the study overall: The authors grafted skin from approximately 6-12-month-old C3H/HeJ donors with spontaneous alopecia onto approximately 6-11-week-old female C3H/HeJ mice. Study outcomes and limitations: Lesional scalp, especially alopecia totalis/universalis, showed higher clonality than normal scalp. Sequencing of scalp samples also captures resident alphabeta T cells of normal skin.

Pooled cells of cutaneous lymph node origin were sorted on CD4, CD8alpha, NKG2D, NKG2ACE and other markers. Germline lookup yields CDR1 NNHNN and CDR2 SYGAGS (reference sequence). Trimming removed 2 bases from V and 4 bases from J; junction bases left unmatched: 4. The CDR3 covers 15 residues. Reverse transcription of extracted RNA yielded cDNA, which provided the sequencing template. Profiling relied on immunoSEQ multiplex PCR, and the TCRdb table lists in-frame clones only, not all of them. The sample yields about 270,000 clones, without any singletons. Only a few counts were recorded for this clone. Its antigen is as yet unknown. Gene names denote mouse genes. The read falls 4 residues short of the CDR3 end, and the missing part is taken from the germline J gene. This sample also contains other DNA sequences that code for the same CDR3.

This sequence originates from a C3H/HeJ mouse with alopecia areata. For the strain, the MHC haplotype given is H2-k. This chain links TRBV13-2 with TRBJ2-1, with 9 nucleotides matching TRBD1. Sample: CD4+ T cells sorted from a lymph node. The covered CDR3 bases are TGTGCCAGCGGTGAACCGGGACAGGGATATGCT. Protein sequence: CASGEPGQGYA. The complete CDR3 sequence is CASGEPGQGYAEQFF.